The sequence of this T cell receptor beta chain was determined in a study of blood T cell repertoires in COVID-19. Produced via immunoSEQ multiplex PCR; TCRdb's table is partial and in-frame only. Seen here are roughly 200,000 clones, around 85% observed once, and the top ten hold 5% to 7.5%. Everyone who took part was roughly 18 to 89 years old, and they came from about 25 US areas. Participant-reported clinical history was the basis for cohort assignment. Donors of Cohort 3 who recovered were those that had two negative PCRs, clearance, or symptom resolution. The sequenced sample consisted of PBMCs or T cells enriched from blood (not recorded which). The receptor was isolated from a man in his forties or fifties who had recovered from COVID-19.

CDR3 sequence reads: CASSRKGQGSHEQYF. In DNA form, the CDR3 reads TGTGCCAGCAGCAGAAAGGGACAGGGGAGCCACGAGCAGTACTTC. This chain joins TRBV3-1 (or the pseudogene TRBV3-2) and TRBJ2-7; TRBD1 matches at 10 bases. Germline values: CDR1 LGHDT, CDR2 YNNKEL (reference sequence). This CDR3 is 15 amino acids long. With 5 bases clipped from V and 5 bases from J, the junction kept 9 bases outside the gene matches.